This T cell receptor beta chain was recovered during a study of control samples from healthy donors and cancer patients. Germline loops: CDR1 MDHEN, CDR2 SYDVKM. The germline V and J ends were trimmed by 6 bases and 0 bases, with 15 bases remaining between them. CDR3 length equals 15 residues. Generated by immunoSEQ multiplex PCR, the TCRdb table keeps only in-frame clones and is missing some. This table holds 96,000 or so clones, approximately 93% found once. The receptor was derived from a man between 18 and 35 years old in good health. The sequenced sample was blood. The chain links TRBV28 to TRBJ2-7; TRBD1 might be the D (6 bases). In nucleotides, the CDR3 is TGTGCCAGCAGGGGATGGACAGAGAGCTCCTACGAGCAGTACTTC. It specifies CASRGWTESSYEQYF.